By proportion, the clone carrying this T cell receptor beta chain is medium-sized. The library was built for alpha chains, so this beta chain is an off-target read and its size means little. This CDR3 contains 16 residues. CDR1 and CDR2 from the germline V gene are SGHNT and YYREEE (reference sequence). After removal of 4 bases from V and 10 bases from J, the junction contained 9 bases not matched to a gene. The data originate from a study of spatial heterogeneity in lung cancer. Regarding time point: sample taken at primary tumor resection. TCRdb re-derived calls from the 5' RACE reads in MiXCR, one entry per CDR3 protein. This table has more than 2,500 distinct CDR3 sequences, approximately 3.5% appearing once.

The sample was lung tissue, taken at surgery. This receptor was taken from a human donor with early-stage non-small cell lung cancer. The rearrangement uses TRBV5-4 and TRBJ1-6; TRBD1 agrees at 12 bases. The CDR3 sequence: CASSPGQGASNSPLHF. CDR3 in DNA: TGTGCCAGCAGCCCGGGACAGGGGGCGAGTAACTCACCCCTCCACTTT.